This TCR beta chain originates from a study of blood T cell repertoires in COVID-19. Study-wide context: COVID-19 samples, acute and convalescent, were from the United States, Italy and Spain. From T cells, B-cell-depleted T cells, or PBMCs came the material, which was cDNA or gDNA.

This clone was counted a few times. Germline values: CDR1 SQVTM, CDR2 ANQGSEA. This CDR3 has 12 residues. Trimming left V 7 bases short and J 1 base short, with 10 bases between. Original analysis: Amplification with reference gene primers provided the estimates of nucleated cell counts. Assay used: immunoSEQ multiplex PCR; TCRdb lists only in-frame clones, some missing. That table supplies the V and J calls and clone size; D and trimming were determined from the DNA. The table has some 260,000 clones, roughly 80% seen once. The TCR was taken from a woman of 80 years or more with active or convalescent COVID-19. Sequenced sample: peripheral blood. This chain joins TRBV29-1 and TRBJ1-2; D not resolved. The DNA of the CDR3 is TGCAGCGCCGACACGATTAACTATGGCTACACCTTC. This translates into CSADTINYGYTF.